This T cell receptor (beta chain) was captured in a study of T cell changes during pregnancy in multiple sclerosis (dated by TCRdb to about 2019). In the study overall: Changes in the T cell repertoire over the course of pregnancy were examined in this study in women with multiple sclerosis.

CDR1 is given as SQVTM and CDR2 as ANQGSEA, both from the germline V gene. CDR3 length: 13 amino acids, cysteine to phenylalanine. Solely the CDR3 DNA is kept, with 39 bases framed from the first base. Trimming at the junction amounts to 4 bases on V and 7 bases on J, and the germline ends lie 16 bases apart. This clone has just a few counts. The specificity of this receptor is unknown. No base quality information exists; no much larger clone differs at one position. The same CDR3 is also encoded by other DNA sequences in this sample. Library method: the immunoSEQ multiplex PCR assay. The immuneACCESS repertoire file appears here via TCRdb, limited to in-frame rearrangements. These files lack a portion of the clones; in checked studies, under half of the deficit traces to unresolved V genes, and the cause of the others is not known. Present in this sample are 75,000 to 95,000 clones, approximately 89% of which were seen just once. The ten top clones hold around 2% of the sample.

The sequences come from peripheral blood, collected in the first trimester of pregnancy. The source of this sequence is a female donor in good health, enrolled as a control in a pregnancy study. The chain uses TRBV29-1 and TRBJ1-2, and TRBD1 may be the D gene, going by 5 matching bases. For the CDR3, the sequence is CSVARGGLGGYTF. The bases read TGCAGCGTTGCGAGGGGAGGTCTAGGTGGCTACACCTTC.